This T cell receptor (beta chain) was found in a study of early stage breast cancer tumors. Assay used: immunoSEQ multiplex PCR; TCRdb lists only in-frame clones, some missing. The table shows approximately 48,000 clones, with around nine tenths occurring only once. Broader study findings: Commonly generated sequences made up most enriched TCRB sequences shared between patients.

Details on this clone: Antigen: not known.

The CDR3 is 15 amino acids. With 5 bases clipped from V and 3 bases from J, the junction kept 7 bases outside the gene matches. Germline V lookup: CDR1 SGHAT, CDR2 FQNNGV. Source material: blood. V and J are TRBV11-2 and TRBJ2-7; 10 nucleotides agree with TRBD1. This clonotype was sampled from an older person with breast cancer. The CDR3 protein is CASSPGTGVLYEQYF. CDR3 bases: TGTGCCAGCAGCCCCGGGACAGGGGTACTCTACGAGCAGTACTTC.